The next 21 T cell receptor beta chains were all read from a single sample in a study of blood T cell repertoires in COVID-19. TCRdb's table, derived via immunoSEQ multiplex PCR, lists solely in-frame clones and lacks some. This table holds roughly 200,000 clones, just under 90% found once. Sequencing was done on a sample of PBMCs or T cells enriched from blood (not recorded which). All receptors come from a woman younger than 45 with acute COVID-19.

CDR3 nucleotide sequence: TGCAGCGTTAAGGACAGCTCCAGGGAGACCCAGTACTTC. It encodes CSVKDSSRETQYF. The chain is built from TRBV29-1 and TRBJ2-5; D might be TRBD1 (6 bases). Per the germline V gene, CDR1 is SQVTM and CDR2 is ANQGSEA. The V and J ends lost 5 bases and 5 bases respectively, with 15 bases between them. The CDR3 totals 13 residues.

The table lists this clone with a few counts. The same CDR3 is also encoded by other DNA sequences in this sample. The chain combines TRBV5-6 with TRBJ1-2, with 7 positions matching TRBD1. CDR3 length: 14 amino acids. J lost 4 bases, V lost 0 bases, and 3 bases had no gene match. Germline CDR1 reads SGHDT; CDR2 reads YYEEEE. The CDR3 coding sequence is TGTGCCAGCAGCTTGGACAGGGGAAGCTATGGCTACACCTTC. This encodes CASSLDRGSYGYTF.

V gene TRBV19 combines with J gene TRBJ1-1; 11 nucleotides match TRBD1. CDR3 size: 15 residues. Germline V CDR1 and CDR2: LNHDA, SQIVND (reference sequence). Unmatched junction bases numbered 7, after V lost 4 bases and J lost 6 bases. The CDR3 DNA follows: TGTGCCAGTAGTAACGGACAGGGGGCTATCCCTGAAGCTTTCTTT. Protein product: CASSNGQGAIPEAFF.

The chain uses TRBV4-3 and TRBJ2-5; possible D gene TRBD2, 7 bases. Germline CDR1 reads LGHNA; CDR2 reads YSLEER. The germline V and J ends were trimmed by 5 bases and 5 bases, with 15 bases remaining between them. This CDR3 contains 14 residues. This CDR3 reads CASSRGGAGETQYF. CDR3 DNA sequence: TGCGCCAGCAGCAGAGGGGGGGCAGGGGAGACCCAGTACTTC.

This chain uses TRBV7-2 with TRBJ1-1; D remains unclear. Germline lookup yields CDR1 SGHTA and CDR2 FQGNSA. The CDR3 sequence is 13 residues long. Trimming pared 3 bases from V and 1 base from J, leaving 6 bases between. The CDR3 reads CASSFGENTEAFF. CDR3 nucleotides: TGTGCCAGCAGCTTCGGGGAGAACACTGAAGCTTTCTTT.

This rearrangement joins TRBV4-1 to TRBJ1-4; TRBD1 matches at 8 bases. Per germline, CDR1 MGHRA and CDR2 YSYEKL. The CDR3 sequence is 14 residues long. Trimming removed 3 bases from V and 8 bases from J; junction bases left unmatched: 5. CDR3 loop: CASSQGQVREKLFF. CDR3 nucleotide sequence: TGCGCCAGCAGCCAGGGACAGGTGAGAGAAAAACTGTTTTTT.

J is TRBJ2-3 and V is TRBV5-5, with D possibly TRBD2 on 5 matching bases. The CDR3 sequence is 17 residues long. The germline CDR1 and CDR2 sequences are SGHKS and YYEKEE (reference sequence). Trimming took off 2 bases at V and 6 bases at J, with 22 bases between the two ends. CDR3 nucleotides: TGTGCCAGCAGCTTTTATTGGTCTAGCTATTTCGAGGATACGCAGTATTTT. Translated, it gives CASSFYWSSYFEDTQYF.

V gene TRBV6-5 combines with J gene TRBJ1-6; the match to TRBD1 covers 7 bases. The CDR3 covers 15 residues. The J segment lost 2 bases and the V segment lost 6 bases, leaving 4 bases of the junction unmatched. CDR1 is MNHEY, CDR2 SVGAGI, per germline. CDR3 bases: TGTGCCAGCAGGGCAGGGACAGCCTATAATTCACCCCTCCACTTT. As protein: CASRAGTAYNSPLHF.

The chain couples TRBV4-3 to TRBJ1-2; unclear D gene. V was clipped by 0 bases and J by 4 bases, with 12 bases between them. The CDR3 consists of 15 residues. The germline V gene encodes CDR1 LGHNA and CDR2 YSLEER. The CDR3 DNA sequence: TGCGCCAGCAGCCAAGAAAGCCCCTCCGTCTATGGCTACACCTTC. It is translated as CASSQESPSVYGYTF.

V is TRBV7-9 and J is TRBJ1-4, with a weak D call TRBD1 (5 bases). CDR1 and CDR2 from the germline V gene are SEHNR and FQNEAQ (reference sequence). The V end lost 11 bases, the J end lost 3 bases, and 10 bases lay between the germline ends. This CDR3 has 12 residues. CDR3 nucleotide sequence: TGTGCCTCCAGGGTTGCTAATGAAAAACTGTTTTTT. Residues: CASRVANEKLFF.

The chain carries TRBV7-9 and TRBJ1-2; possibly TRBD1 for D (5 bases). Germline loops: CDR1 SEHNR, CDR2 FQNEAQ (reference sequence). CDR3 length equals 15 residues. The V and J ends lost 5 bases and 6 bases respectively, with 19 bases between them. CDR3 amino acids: CASSPVVRGVNGYTF. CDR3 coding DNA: TGTGCCAGCAGCCCAGTGGTACGGGGGGTCAATGGCTACACCTTC.

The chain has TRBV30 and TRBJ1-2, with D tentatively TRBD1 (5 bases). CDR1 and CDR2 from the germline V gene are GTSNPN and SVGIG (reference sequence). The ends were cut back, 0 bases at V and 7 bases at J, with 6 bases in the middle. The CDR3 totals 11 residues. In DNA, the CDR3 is TGTGCCTGGAGTGTGGGGGGTGGCTACACCTTC. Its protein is CAWSVGGGYTF.

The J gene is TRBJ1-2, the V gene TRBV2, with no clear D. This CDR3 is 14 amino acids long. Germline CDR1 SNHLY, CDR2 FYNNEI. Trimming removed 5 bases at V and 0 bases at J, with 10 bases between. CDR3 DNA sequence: TGTGCCAGCAGTTGGACTGAAGCTAACTATGGCTACACCTTC. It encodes CASSWTEANYGYTF.

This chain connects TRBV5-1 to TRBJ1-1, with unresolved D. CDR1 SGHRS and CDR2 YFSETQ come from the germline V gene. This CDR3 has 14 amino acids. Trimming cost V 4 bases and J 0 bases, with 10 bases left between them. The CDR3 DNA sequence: TGCGCCAGCAGCGGAACCACAGTGAACACTGAAGCTTTCTTT. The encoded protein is CASSGTTVNTEAFF.

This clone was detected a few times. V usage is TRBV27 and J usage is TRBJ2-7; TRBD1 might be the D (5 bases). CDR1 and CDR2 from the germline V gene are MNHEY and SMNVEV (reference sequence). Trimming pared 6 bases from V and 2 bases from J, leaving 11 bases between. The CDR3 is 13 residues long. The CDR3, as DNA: TGTGCCAGCAGGGGCAGGGCAGCCTACGAGCAGTACTTC. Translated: CASRGRAAYEQYF.

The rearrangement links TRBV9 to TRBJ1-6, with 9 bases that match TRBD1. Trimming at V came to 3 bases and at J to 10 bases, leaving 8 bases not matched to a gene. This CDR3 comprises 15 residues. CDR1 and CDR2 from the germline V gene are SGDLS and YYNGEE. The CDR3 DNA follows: TGTGCCAGCAGCGAATCGGGACAGGGTAGATCACCCCTCCACTTT. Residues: CASSESGQGRSPLHF.

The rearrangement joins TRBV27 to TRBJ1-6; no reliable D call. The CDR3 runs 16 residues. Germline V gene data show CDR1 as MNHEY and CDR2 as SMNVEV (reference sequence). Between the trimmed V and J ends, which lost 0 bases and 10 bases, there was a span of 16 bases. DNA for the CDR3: TGTGCCAGCAGTTTATCCATGACATATCTTTCCTCACCCCTCCACTTT. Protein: CASSLSMTYLSSPLHF.

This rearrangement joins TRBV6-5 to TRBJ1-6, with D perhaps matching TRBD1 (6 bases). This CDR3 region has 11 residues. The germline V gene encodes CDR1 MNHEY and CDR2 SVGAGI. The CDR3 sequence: CASRGLGALHF. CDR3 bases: TGTGCATCGCGGGGGCTCGGGGCCCTCCACTTT.

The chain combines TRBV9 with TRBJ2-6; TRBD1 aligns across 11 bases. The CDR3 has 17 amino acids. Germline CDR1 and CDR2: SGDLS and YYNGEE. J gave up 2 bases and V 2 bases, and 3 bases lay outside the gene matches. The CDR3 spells CASSVPGQGAGANVLTF. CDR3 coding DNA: TGTGCCAGCAGCGTCCCGGGACAGGGGGCTGGGGCCAACGTCCTGACTTTC.

In nucleotides, the CDR3 is TGTGCCAGCAGACCCACAGGTCGGTACGGCTACACCTTC. As protein: CASRPTGRYGYTF. The gene calls are TRBV2 and TRBJ1-2; tentative D call: TRBD1 (5 bases). V shed 6 bases and J shed 8 bases, with 16 bases lying between them. CDR3 length: 13 amino acids. Germline assignment: CDR1 SNHLY and CDR2 FYNNEI.

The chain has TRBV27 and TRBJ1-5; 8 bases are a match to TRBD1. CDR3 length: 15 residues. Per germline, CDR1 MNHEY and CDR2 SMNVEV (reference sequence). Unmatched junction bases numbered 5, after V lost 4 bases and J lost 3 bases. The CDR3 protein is CASSSPGQVNQPQHF. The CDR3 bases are TGTGCCAGCAGTTCTCCGGGACAGGTCAATCAGCCCCAGCATTTT.